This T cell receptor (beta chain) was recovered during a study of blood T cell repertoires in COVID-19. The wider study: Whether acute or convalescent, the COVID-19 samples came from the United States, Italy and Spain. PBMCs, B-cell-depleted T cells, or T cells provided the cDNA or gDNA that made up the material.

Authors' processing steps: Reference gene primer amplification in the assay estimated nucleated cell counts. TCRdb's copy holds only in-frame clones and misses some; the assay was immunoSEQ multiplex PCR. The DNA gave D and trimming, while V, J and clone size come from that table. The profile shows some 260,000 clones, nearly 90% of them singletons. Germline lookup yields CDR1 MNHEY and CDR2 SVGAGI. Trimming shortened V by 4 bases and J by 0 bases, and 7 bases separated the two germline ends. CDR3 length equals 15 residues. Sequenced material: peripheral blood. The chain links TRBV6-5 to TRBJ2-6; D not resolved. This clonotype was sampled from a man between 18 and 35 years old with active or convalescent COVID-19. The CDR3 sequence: CASSLAFSGANVLTF. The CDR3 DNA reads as TGTGCCAGCAGTTTGGCCTTCTCTGGGGCCAACGTCCTGACTTTC.